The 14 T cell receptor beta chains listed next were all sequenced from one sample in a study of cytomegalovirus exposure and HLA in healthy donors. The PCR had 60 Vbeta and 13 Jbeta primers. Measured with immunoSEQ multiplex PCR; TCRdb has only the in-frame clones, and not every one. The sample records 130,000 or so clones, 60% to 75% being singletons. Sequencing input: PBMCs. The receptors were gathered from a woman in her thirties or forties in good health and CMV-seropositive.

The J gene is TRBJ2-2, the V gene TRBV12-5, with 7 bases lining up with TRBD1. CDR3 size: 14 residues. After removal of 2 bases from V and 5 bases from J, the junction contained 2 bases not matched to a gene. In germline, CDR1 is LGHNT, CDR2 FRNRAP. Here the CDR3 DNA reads TGTGCTAGTGGTTTGTTACAGGGGACCGGGGAGCTGTTTTTT. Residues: CASGLLQGTGELFF.

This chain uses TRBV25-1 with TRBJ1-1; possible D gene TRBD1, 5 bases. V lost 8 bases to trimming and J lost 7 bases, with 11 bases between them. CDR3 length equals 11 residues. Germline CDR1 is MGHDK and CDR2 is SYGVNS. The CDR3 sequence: CASGGDGEAFF. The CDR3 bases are TGTGCCAGCGGCGGGGACGGTGAAGCTTTCTTT.

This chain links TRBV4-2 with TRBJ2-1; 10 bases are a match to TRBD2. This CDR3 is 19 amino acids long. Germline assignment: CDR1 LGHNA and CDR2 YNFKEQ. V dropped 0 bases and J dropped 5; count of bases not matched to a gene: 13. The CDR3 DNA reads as TGTGCCAGCAGCCAAGAACGGGGACTAGCGCGGTCAGTCGACAATGAGCAGTTCTTC. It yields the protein CASSQERGLARSVDNEQFF.

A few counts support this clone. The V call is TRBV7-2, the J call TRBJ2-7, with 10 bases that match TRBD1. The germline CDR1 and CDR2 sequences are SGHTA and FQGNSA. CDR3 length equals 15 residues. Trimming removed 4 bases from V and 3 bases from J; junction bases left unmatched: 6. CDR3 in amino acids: CASSSPTGGHYEQYF. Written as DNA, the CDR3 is TGTGCCAGCAGCTCCCCGACAGGGGGCCACTACGAGCAGTACTTC. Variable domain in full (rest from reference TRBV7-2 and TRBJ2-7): GAGVSQSPSNKVTEKGKDVELRCDPISGHTALYWYRQSLGQGLEFLIYFQGNSAPDKSGLPSDRFSAERTGGSVSTLTIQRTQQEDSAVYLCASSSPTGGHYEQYFGPGTRLTVT.

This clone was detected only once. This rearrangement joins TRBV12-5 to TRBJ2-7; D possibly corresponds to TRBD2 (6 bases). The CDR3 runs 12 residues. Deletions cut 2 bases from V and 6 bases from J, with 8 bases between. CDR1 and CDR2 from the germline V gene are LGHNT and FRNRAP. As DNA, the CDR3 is TGTGCTAGTGGTTTGAACGGGGGCGAGCAGTACTTC. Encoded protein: CASGLNGGEQYF.

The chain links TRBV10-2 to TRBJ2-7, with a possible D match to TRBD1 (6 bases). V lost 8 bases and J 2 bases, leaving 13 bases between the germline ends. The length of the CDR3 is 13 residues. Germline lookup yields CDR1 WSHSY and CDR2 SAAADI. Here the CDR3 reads CASGTGFAYEQYF. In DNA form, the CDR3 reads TGCGCCAGCGGAACAGGGTTCGCCTACGAGCAGTACTTC.

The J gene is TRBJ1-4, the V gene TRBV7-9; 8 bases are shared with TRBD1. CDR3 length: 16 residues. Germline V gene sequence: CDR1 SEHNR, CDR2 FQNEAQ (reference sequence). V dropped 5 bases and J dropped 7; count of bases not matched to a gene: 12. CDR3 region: CASSRTDRGLTEKLFF. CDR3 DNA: TGTGCCAGCAGCCGGACCGACAGGGGATTGACTGAAAAACTGTTTTTT. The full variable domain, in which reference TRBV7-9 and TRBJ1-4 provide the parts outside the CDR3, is DTGVSQNPRHKITKRGQNVTFRCDPISEHNRLYWYRQTLGQGPEFLTYFQNEAQLEKSRLLSDRFSAERPKGSFSTLEIQRTEQGDSAMYLCASSRTDRGLTEKLFFGSGTQLSVL.

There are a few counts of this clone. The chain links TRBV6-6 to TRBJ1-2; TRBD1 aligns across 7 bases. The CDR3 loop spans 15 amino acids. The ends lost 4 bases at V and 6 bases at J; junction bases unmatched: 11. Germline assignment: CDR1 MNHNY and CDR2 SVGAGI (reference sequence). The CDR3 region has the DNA TGTGCCAGCAGTTCCGCACGGACAGGAATCGATGGCTACACCTTC. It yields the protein CASSSARTGIDGYTF.

CDR3 DNA: TGTGCCAGCTCTCCGATAGCTTTCGCGAACACCGGGGAGCTGTTTTTT. This sequence encodes CASSPIAFANTGELFF. This chain connects TRBV27 to TRBJ2-2, with no clear D. Trimming cost V 8 bases and J 0 bases, with 16 bases left between them. This CDR3 region has 16 residues. The germline CDR1 and CDR2 sequences are MNHEY and SMNVEV (reference sequence).

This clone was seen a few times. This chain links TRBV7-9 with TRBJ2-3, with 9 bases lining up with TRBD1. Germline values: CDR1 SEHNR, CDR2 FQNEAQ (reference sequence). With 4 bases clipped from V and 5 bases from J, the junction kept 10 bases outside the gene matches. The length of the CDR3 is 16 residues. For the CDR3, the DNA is TGTGCCAGCAGCTCCACAGGGGGCCAAATTGGAGATACGCAGTATTTT. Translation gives CASSSTGGQIGDTQYF.

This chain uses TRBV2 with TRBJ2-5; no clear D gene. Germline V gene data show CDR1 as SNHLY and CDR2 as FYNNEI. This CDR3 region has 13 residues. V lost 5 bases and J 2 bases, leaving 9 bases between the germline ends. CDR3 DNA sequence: TGTGCCAGCAGTTTGAACTTACAAGAGACCCAGTACTTC. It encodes CASSLNLQETQYF.

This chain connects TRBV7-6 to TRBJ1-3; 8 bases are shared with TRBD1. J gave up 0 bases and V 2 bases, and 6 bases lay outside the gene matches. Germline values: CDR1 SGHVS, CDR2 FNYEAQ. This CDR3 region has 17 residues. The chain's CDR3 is CASSLLYRGVSGNTIYF. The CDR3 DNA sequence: TGTGCCAGCAGCTTACTTTACAGGGGGGTCTCTGGAAACACCATATATTTT.

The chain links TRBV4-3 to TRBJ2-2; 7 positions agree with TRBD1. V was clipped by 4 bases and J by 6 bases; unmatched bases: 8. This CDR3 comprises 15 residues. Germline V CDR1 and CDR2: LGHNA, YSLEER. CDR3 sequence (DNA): TGCGCCAGCAGCCCTACAGCGAGGGGGCCCGGGGAGCTGTTTTTT. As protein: CASSPTARGPGELFF.

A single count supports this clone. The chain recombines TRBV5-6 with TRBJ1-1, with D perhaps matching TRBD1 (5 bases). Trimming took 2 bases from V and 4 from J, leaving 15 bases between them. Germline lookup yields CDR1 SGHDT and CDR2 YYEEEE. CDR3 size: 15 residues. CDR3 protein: CASSFGGDRLTEAFF. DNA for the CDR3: TGTGCCAGCAGCTTCGGGGGGGACCGACTCACTGAAGCTTTCTTT.